The clone carrying this T cell receptor beta chain occurred a few times. The antigen remains undetermined. This sample was taken from a study of blood T cells in healthy people across ages. General study results and limits: Older individuals had lower TCR beta diversity per million T cells (the decline was roughly linear). Both higher diversity and more naive CD4+ cells marked long-lived donors when set against aged donors.

With each sample, at least 5 micrograms of total RNA were extracted. Sample-barcoded 5' priming and a J-beta primer mix drove a second PCR of roughly 7 to 11 cycles. TCRdb independently ran MiXCR on the 5' RACE reads; one entry per CDR3 protein. The data contain about 730,000 distinct CDR3 sequences, roughly 44% of them seen just once; the ten biggest clones take up roughly 20%. With 1 base removed from V and 1 base from J, the gap between germline ends came to 11 bases. The length of the CDR3 is 16 residues. Germline CDR1 is LGHNA and CDR2 is YNFKEQ. This TCR came from a woman aged 60-75 years in good health. The rearrangement links TRBV4-2 to TRBJ1-5; a possible D gene is TRBD1 (6 bases). Specimen: blood. The CDR3 protein is CASSQGDRTSNQPQHF. The DNA for the CDR3 is TGTGCCAGCAGCCAAGGAGACAGGACAAGCAATCAGCCCCAGCATTTT.